Shown below are 4 T cell receptor beta chains from a single sample sequenced in a study of T cell responses to AZD1222 COVID-19 vaccine. Profiled with immunoSEQ multiplex PCR; TCRdb holds only in-frame clones, not every one. Among about 110,000 clones, roughly nine tenths were seen once, and the ten largest hold over 3%. Here the sequenced sample was peripheral blood, taken on day 0 of MenACWY control vaccination. These receptors were collected from an adult in good health.

The genes are TRBV6-1 and TRBJ1-2, with 9 bases that match TRBD1. V shed 3 bases, J shed 4 bases, and the junction held 3 bases outside the gene matches. Germline lookup yields CDR1 MNHNS and CDR2 SASEGT. The CDR3 covers 14 residues. CDR3 coding DNA: TGTGCCAGCAGTGAGGGACAGGGAACCTATGGCTACACCTTC. Translating gives CASSEGQGTYGYTF.

V usage is TRBV7-8 and J usage is TRBJ2-7, with 7 bases lining up with TRBD1. This CDR3 comprises 14 residues. J lost 5 bases, V lost 5 bases, and 9 bases had no gene match. Germline V CDR1 and CDR2: SGHVS, FQNEAQ. In DNA form, the CDR3 reads TGTGCCAGCAGCCGAGGACAGGCCAGCGACGAGCAGTACTTC. Amino acid sequence: CASSRGQASDEQYF.

The chain carries TRBV9 and TRBJ1-6, with D possibly TRBD1 on 5 matching bases. Deletions cut 1 base from V and 8 bases from J, with 13 bases between. CDR3 length: 15 residues. CDR1 and CDR2 (germline): SGDLS, YYNGEE. The CDR3 here is CASSVQGASYSPLHF. The CDR3 region has the DNA TGTGCCAGCAGCGTACAAGGGGCGAGTTATTCACCCCTCCACTTT.

The chain joins TRBV27 to TRBJ2-6, with 7 nucleotides matching TRBD1. Germline loops: CDR1 MNHEY, CDR2 SMNVEV (reference sequence). The junction had 4 bases not matched to a gene; V was cut back by 6 bases and J by 2 bases. CDR3 size: 15 residues. CDR3 coding DNA: TGTGCCAGCAGGGTAGGGGGCGCTGGGGCCAACGTCCTGACTTTC. This gives the protein CASRVGGAGANVLTF.